The 8 T cell receptor beta chains given below trace back to one sample, sequenced in a study of graft-versus-host responses after intestinal transplantation. Using immunoSEQ multiplex PCR, the repertoire was profiled, and TCRdb retains in-frame clones only, with some absent. The table lists over 75,000 clones, roughly 88% of them singletons. The input for sequencing was PBMCs, taken 255 days after intestinal transplant. These receptors all come from a human patient who received an intestinal transplant, so some T cells may come from the graft donor.

The V call is TRBV27, the J call TRBJ2-7, with 8 nucleotides matching TRBD1. The J segment lost 7 bases and the V segment lost 7 bases, leaving 21 bases of the junction unmatched. CDR1 is MNHEY and CDR2 is SMNVEV in the germline V gene (reference sequence). This CDR3 region has 17 residues. Here the CDR3 DNA reads TGTGCCAGCAAGGAGGGGACAGGTCTTCCCTTTTCGGGGGAGCAGTACTTC. This gives the protein CASKEGTGLPFSGEQYF.

The table lists this clone with a few counts. V is TRBV4-2 and J is TRBJ1-1; 11 nucleotides align to TRBD1. Germline loops: CDR1 LGHNA, CDR2 YNFKEQ. V lost 5 bases, J lost 4 bases, and 9 bases stayed unmatched. This CDR3 is built from 16 residues. CDR3 sequence: CASSSRTGGAGTEAFF. CDR3 in DNA: TGTGCCAGCAGCTCCCGGACAGGGGGCGCGGGCACTGAAGCTTTCTTT.

Here the CDR3 reads CASSMRGNSNQPQHF. The CDR3 nucleotides read TGTGCCAGTAGTATGCGGGGAAATAGCAATCAGCCCCAGCATTTT. J is TRBJ1-5 and V is TRBV19; D gene uncertain. CDR1 is LNHDA and CDR2 is SQIVND in the germline V gene (reference sequence). The CDR3 covers 15 residues. The V end was cut by 3 bases, the J end by 0 bases, with 9 bases between.

The chain couples TRBV7-8 to TRBJ2-7; 9 nucleotides align to TRBD2. Losses at the gene ends were 5 bases for V and 2 bases for J; bases not matched to a gene: 13. The CDR3 is made up of 17 amino acids. Germline CDR1 SGHVS, CDR2 FQNEAQ. The CDR3 spells CASSPLGSGGPTYEQYF. CDR3 nucleotides: TGTGCCAGCAGCCCGCTTGGGAGCGGGGGGCCTACCTACGAGCAGTACTTC.

The CDR3 loop reads CASSEAAHRVYNSPLHF. The CDR3 coding sequence is TGTGCCAGCAGTGAAGCAGCCCACAGGGTTTATAATTCACCCCTCCACTTT. V usage is TRBV6-1 and J usage is TRBJ1-6; weak D call: TRBD1 (6 bases). This CDR3 comprises 17 residues. V lost 0 bases and J 4 bases, leaving 13 bases between the germline ends. Germline-derived CDR1 and CDR2 are MNHNS and SASEGT.

The chain uses TRBV9 and TRBJ2-3, with no clear D. Germline V gene lookup returns CDR1 SGDLS and CDR2 YYNGEE. The CDR3 length is 16 residues. Between the trimmed V and J ends, which lost 2 bases and 6 bases, there was a span of 19 bases. The CDR3 DNA reads TGTGCCAGCAGCGTTTCTTCGGACCTTCGTGGGGATACGCAGTATTTT. It specifies CASSVSSDLRGDTQYF.

Worth noting for this clone: The junction departs from the called germline gene at one end, perhaps through a read error. Other nucleotide sequences in the sample specify the same CDR3. V gene TRBV6-6 combines with J gene TRBJ1-4; TRBD1 might be the D (6 bases). Germline V CDR1 and CDR2: MNHNY, SVGAGI (reference sequence). CDR3 length: 16 amino acids. The CDR3 reads CASSSRGGPTNEKLFF. The CDR3 DNA is TGTGCCAGCAGTTCCCGGGGGGGCCCAACCAATGAAAAACTGTTTTTT.

V gene TRBV9 combines with J gene TRBJ2-5; 7 bases map to TRBD2. This CDR3 is built from 13 residues. Trimming at V came to 3 bases and at J to 8 bases, leaving 7 bases not matched to a gene. Germline CDR1 and CDR2: SGDLS and YYNGEE. The CDR3 sequence is CASSGKSGGTQYF. CDR3 in DNA: TGTGCCAGCAGCGGGAAGTCGGGGGGTACCCAGTACTTC.